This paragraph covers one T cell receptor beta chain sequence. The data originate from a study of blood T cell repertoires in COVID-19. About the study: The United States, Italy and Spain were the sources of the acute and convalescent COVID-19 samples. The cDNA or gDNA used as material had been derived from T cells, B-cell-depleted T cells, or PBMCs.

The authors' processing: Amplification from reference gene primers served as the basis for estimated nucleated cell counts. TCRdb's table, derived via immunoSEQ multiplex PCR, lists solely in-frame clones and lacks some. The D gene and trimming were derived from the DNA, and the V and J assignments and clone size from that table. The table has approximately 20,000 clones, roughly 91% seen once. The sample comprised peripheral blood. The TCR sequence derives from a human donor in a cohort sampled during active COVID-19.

The CDR3 DNA reads TGCGCCAGCAGCCCCACAGGGTTGAGTACTGGTGGCTACACCTTC. Translating it yields CASSPTGLSTGGYTF. The chain recombines TRBV5-1 with TRBJ1-2, with D perhaps matching TRBD1 (6 bases). The V gene lost 4 bases and the J gene lost 7 bases, with 20 bases spanning the gap. CDR1 and CDR2 (germline): SGHRS, YFSETQ. CDR3 length: 15 residues.